One and the same sample provided the 19 T cell receptor beta chains below, sequenced in a study of molecular identifiers for immune sequencing clone quantification. TCRdb re-called the PCR reads with MiXCR, one entry per CDR3 protein. Among roughly 90,000 distinct CDR3 sequences listed, 15% to 20% were seen once. Sequenced: naive CD8+ T cells from blood, with Jurkat cell RNA spiked in. This sample's subset: FACS-sorted CD8+CD4-CCR7+CD45RA+ naive T cells. These receptors came from a human donor in good health. Some libraries in this study had Jurkat cell RNA spiked in.

This clonotype was detected ten times or more. The chain couples TRBV15 to TRBJ2-1; perhaps TRBD1 as D (5 bases). This CDR3 has 16 residues. Deletions cut 0 bases from V and 0 bases from J, with 9 bases between. Germline CDR1 LNHNV, CDR2 YYDKDF (reference sequence). CDR3 sequence reads: CATSRDFGASYNEQFF. DNA of the CDR3: TGTGCCACCAGCAGAGATTTTGGGGCCTCCTACAATGAGCAGTTCTTC.

A word on this clonotype: A much larger clone sits a single nucleotide away, making a read error possible. The V gene is TRBV28, the J gene TRBJ1-2; TRBD1 is a possible D gene (6 bases). V was clipped by 3 bases and J by 6 bases, with 14 bases between them. Germline loops: CDR1 MDHEN, CDR2 SYDVKM. The CDR3 is 14 residues long. Written as DNA, the CDR3 is TGTGCCAGCAGTTTCGAGGGGGAAGGGGATGGCTACACCTTC. This gives the protein CASSFEGEGDGYTF.

This clonotype was counted only a few times. CDR3 residues: CASSRDRTSSYNEQFF. DNA of the CDR3: TGTGCCAGCTCACGGGACAGAACTAGCTCCTACAATGAGCAGTTCTTC. The chain employs TRBV18 and TRBJ2-1, with 7 bases lining up with TRBD1. The V and J ends lost 4 bases and 0 bases, in that order; junction bases with no gene match: 6. The CDR3 loop spans 16 amino acids. The germline CDR1 and CDR2 sequences are KGHSH and LQKENI.

This clonotype was counted many times. The gene calls are TRBV6-5 and TRBJ1-6; D is perhaps TRBD1 (5 bases). Germline CDR1 is MNHEY and CDR2 is SVGAGI. The CDR3 totals 16 residues. V was clipped by 6 bases and J by 7 bases, with 19 bases between them. The CDR3 protein is CASSQGAGEFNSPLHF. In DNA form, the CDR3 reads TGTGCCAGCAGCCAAGGGGCGGGAGAATTCAATTCACCCCTCCACTTT.

This clonotype was recorded many times. The chain recombines TRBV12-3 or TRBV12-4 with TRBJ1-1; no clear D. The V end was cut by 3 bases, the J end by 10 bases, with 9 bases between. The CDR3 runs 11 residues. The CDR3 sequence is CASSFGMVAFF. The DNA for the CDR3 is TGTGCCAGCAGTTTTGGAATGGTAGCTTTCTTT.

This clonotype was counted at least ten times. The chain joins TRBV6-6 to TRBJ1-1, with TRBD1 as a possible D gene (6 bases). Looked up from germline, CDR1 is MNHNY and CDR2 is SVGAGI (reference sequence). The CDR3 loop spans 12 amino acids. Deletions cut 4 bases from V and 7 bases from J, with 10 bases between. CDR3 nucleotide sequence: TGTGCCAGCAGTTTTCGACAGGATGAAGCTTTCTTT. It translates to CASSFRQDEAFF.

The chain links TRBV27 to TRBJ2-3, with a weak D call TRBD2 (5 bases). Trimming left V 5 bases short and J 7 bases short, with 19 bases between. The CDR3 is 15 amino acids. Germline loops: CDR1 MNHEY, CDR2 SMNVEV (reference sequence). CDR3 in DNA: TGTGCCAGCAGTATACTAACGGGGTTCCCCCATACGCAGTATTTT. Its protein product is CASSILTGFPHTQYF.

In this sample, this clonotype turned up many times. This chain uses TRBV7-9 with TRBJ1-1; TRBD1 might be the D (5 bases). Germline lookup yields CDR1 SEHNR and CDR2 FQNEAQ (reference sequence). CDR3 size: 13 residues. The V end was cut by 2 bases, the J end by 7 bases, with 11 bases between. The CDR3 coding sequence is TGTGCCAGCAGCTTACTTAAGGGGAATGAAGCTTTCTTT. This codes for CASSLLKGNEAFF.

The rearrangement joins TRBV29-1 to TRBJ2-5; D remains unclear. V was cut by 5 bases and J by 1 base, with 17 bases left in between. From germline, CDR1 is SQVTM and CDR2 ANQGSEA. The CDR3 covers 15 residues. CDR3 in amino acids: CSVTNPQDLQETQYF. The DNA of the CDR3 is TGCAGCGTTACGAACCCCCAGGACCTCCAAGAGACCCAGTACTTC.

The table lists this clonotype with many counts. The chain recombines TRBV28 with TRBJ2-1; D may be TRBD1 (5 bases). CDR1 and CDR2 (germline): MDHEN, SYDVKM. V lost 2 bases to trimming and J lost 3 bases, with 14 bases between them. The CDR3 has 16 amino acids. The CDR3 nucleotides read TGTGCCAGCAGTTTACCCGACAGACCCCACTACAATGAGCAGTTCTTC. Residues: CASSLPDRPHYNEQFF.

This clonotype was seen many times. The junction does not match germline at one end; this may be a read error. The chain's CDR3 is CASSLGGAYETQYF. CDR3 coding DNA: TGTGCTAGCAGCCTAGGGGGGGCTTATGAGACCCAGTACTTC. The gene calls are TRBV7-7 and TRBJ2-5, with a tentative D call TRBD2 (7 bases). Germline CDR1 is SSHAT and CDR2 is FNYEAQ (reference sequence). This CDR3 contains 14 residues.

Many counts were recorded for this clonotype. The chain is built from TRBV27 and TRBJ2-1; 10 nucleotides line up with TRBD1. The CDR3 contains 16 residues. The ends lost 3 bases at V and 8 bases at J; junction bases unmatched: 10. Germline lookup yields CDR1 MNHEY and CDR2 SMNVEV (reference sequence). CDR3: CASSFSGTGVPYEQFF. The CDR3 DNA is TGTGCCAGCAGTTTCAGTGGGACAGGGGTGCCCTATGAGCAGTTCTTC.

This clonotype was detected ten times or more. This rearrangement joins TRBV27 to TRBJ1-4; possibly TRBD1 for D (6 bases). The CDR3 is 14 residues long. Germline V gene sequence: CDR1 MNHEY, CDR2 SMNVEV (reference sequence). V shed 6 bases and J shed 6 bases, with 14 bases lying between them. The CDR3 DNA is TGTGCCAGCAGGCGGGAGGGGGGATATGAAAAACTGTTTTTT. This gives the protein CASRREGGYEKLFF.

This clonotype has a count of ten or more. The V gene is TRBV29-1, the J gene TRBJ2-7; 12 bases are a match to TRBD2. With 7 bases clipped from V and 4 bases from J, the junction kept 20 bases outside the gene matches. The germline CDR1 and CDR2 sequences are SQVTM and ANQGSEA. The CDR3 consists of 18 residues. CDR3 sequence (DNA): TGCAGCGCCGAGACAGGACTAGCGGGACCCGGGGGTGATTACGAGCAGTACTTC. Translation gives CSAETGLAGPGGDYEQYF.

This clonotype was counted many times. The chain recombines TRBV11-2 with TRBJ1-1, with a weak D call TRBD1 (6 bases). The germline CDR1 and CDR2 sequences are SGHAT and FQNNGV. V was pared by 8 bases and J by 7 bases, with 17 bases between. This CDR3 has 13 amino acids. CDR3 sequence reads: CASEMGGAIEAFF. In DNA form, the CDR3 reads TGTGCCAGCGAGATGGGGGGCGCGATTGAAGCTTTCTTT. The whole variable domain, filled in from reference TRBV11-2 and TRBJ1-1, reads EAGVAQSPRYKIIEKRQSVAFWCNPISGHATLYWYQQILGQGPKLLIQFQNNGVVDDSQLPKDRFSAERLKGVDSTLKIQPAKLEDSAVYLCASEMGGAIEAFFGQGTRLTVV.

In this sample, this clonotype turned up many times. V usage is TRBV10-1 and J usage is TRBJ2-7, with 7 bases lining up with TRBD2. V was clipped by 0 bases and J by 6 bases; unmatched bases: 5. The CDR3 is made up of 14 amino acids. Germline V gene data show CDR1 as WNHNN and CDR2 as SYGVQD (reference sequence). CDR3 nucleotide sequence: TGCGCCAGCAGTGAGTCGATAGCGGGTAGCGAGCAGTACTTC. This gives the protein CASSESIAGSEQYF.

This clonotype was seen many times. V is TRBV4-1 and J is TRBJ1-4; D possibly corresponds to TRBD1 (5 bases). The CDR3 length is 15 residues. The V end lost 0 bases, the J end lost 8 bases, and 13 bases lay between the germline ends. CDR1 and CDR2 (germline): MGHRA, YSYEKL. The CDR3 is CASSQEGREGEKLFF. The CDR3 DNA reads as TGCGCCAGCAGCCAAGAAGGCAGGGAAGGGGAAAAACTGTTTTTT.

This clonotype has more than one count but fewer than ten. The gene calls are TRBV6-6 and TRBJ2-1; maybe TRBD2 (6 bases). V was trimmed by 7 bases and J by 4 bases, leaving 17 bases between them. CDR1 and CDR2 (germline): MNHNY, SVGAGI (reference sequence). The CDR3 spans 15 residues. The CDR3 protein is CASIGARGGYNEQFF. As DNA, the CDR3 is TGTGCCAGCATTGGAGCGCGGGGTGGATACAATGAGCAGTTCTTC.

This clonotype was seen repeatedly, ten times or more. A junction boundary mismatches the germline segment, possibly from a read error. The chain joins TRBV20-1 to TRBJ2-7; D is perhaps TRBD2 (5 bases). The CDR3 length is 13 residues. The V gene's germline CDR1 is DFQATT and CDR2 SNEGSKA (reference sequence). The CDR3 loop is CSARAAEAYEQYF. The CDR3 bases are TGCAGTGCAAGAGCGGCAGAAGCCTACGAGCAGTACTTC.